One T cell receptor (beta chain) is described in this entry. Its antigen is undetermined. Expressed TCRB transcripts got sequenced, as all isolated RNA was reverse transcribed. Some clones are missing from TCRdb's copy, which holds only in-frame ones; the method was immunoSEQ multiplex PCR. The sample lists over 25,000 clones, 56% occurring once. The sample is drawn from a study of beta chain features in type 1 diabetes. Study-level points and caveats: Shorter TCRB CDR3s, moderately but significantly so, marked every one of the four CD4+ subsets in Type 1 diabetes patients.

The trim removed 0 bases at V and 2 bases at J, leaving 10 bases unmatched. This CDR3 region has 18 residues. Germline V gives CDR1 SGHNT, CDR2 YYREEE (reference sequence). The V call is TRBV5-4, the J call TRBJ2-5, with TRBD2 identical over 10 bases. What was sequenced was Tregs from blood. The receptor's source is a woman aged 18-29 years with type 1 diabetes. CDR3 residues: CASSLGLAGGVSQETQYF. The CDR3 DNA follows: TGTGCCAGCAGCTTGGGGTTAGCGGGAGGCGTAAGTCAAGAGACCCAGTACTTC.